One sample yielded the 14 T cell receptor beta chains listed below, sequenced in a study of cytomegalovirus exposure and HLA in healthy donors. PCR used 60 Vbeta primers and 13 Jbeta primers. The table came from immunoSEQ multiplex PCR; TCRdb's copy has only in-frame clones and leaves some out. Of approximately 100,000 clones listed, 74% were seen once; the top ten hold roughly 2.6%. The sample taken for sequencing was PBMCs. The source of these receptors is a man aged 45-65 years in good health and CMV-seropositive.

The chain joins TRBV6-6 to TRBJ1-4; D is unresolved. The CDR3 covers 12 residues. Trimming stripped 6 bases from V and 3 bases from J, with 5 bases between. The germline gives CDR1 MNHNY, CDR2 SVGAGI (reference sequence). The CDR3 DNA is TGTGCCAGCAGACCGGCTAATGAAAAACTGTTTTTT. Its translation: CASRPANEKLFF.

The CDR3 DNA sequence: TGTGCCAGCAGCCGTGCCTCGACCGGGGGAGGAAACACCATATATTTT. Its translation: CASSRASTGGGNTIYF. The chain recombines TRBV7-2 with TRBJ1-3; D possibly corresponds to TRBD1 (5 bases). CDR3 length: 16 amino acids. V was pared by 5 bases and J by 4 bases, with 18 bases between. Germline values: CDR1 SGHTA, CDR2 FQGNSA.

This sequence joins TRBV28 and TRBJ1-4; no clear D gene. With 6 bases removed from V and 4 bases from J, the gap between germline ends came to 12 bases. The CDR3 is made up of 14 amino acids. Germline V CDR1 and CDR2: MDHEN, SYDVKM. The CDR3 loop is CASRSGAGNEKLFF. The CDR3 DNA follows: TGTGCCAGCAGATCTGGCGCGGGTAATGAAAAACTGTTTTTT.

V usage is TRBV2 and J usage is TRBJ2-3; no clear D gene. The CDR3 runs to 11 residues. Germline V CDR1 and CDR2: SNHLY, FYNNEI. Trimming cost V 5 bases and J 2 bases, with 2 bases left between them. The CDR3, as DNA: TGTGCCAGCAGTTACACAGATACGCAGTATTTT. This gives the protein CASSYTDTQYF.

This chain uses TRBV9 with TRBJ1-1; 7 bases fit TRBD1. Germline trimming cut 4 bases from V and 5 bases from J; bases unmatched to any gene: 8. The CDR3 is 14 amino acids. Germline CDR1 is SGDLS and CDR2 is YYNGEE. The CDR3 sequence: CASSKTTGRTEAFF. The CDR3 coding sequence is TGTGCCAGCAGCAAAACGACAGGGAGGACTGAAGCTTTCTTT.

This sequence joins TRBV27 and TRBJ2-7; D gene uncertain. The V end lost 1 base, the J end lost 6 bases, and 10 bases lay between the germline ends. CDR1 and CDR2 from the germline V gene are MNHEY and SMNVEV (reference sequence). This CDR3 contains 13 residues. For the CDR3, the DNA is TGTGCCAGCAGTTTATTCACAGCTGGCGAGCAGTACTTC. Translated, it gives CASSLFTAGEQYF.

This clone was seen a few times. The chain joins TRBV5-4 to TRBJ2-3; no firm D call. Per the germline V gene, CDR1 is SGHNT and CDR2 is YYREEE (reference sequence). This CDR3 is built from 15 residues. Trimming took 5 bases from V and 4 from J, leaving 17 bases between them. CDR3 DNA: TGTGCCAGCAGACGGTCGGTCTTATCCGCAGATACGCAGTATTTT. It yields the protein CASRRSVLSADTQYF.

The chain recombines TRBV5-1 with TRBJ2-5; no clear D. The CDR3 has 14 amino acids. Germline lookup yields CDR1 SGHRS and CDR2 YFSETQ. V lost 3 bases and J 11 bases, leaving 20 bases between the germline ends. CDR3 nucleotides: TGCGCCAGCAGCTCAAGACTCGGTCGAGAGGCTCAGTACTTC. As protein: CASSSRLGREAQYF. The whole variable domain, filled in from reference TRBV5-1 and TRBJ2-5, reads KAGVTQTPRYLIKTRGQQVTLSCSPISGHRSVSWYQQTPGQGLQFLFEYFSETQRNKGNFPGRFSGRQFSNSRSEMNVSTLELGDSALYLCASSSRLGREAQYFGPGTRLLVL.

As concerns this clone: Other DNA sequences in this sample translate to the same CDR3. This chain links TRBV19 with TRBJ2-7, with 8 bases lining up with TRBD2. Germline values: CDR1 LNHDA, CDR2 SQIVND (reference sequence). V lost 1 base to trimming and J lost 0 bases; unmatched junction nucleotides: 2. There are 15 residues in the CDR3. The CDR3 here is CASSIGSGSSYEQYF. CDR3 bases: TGTGCCAGTAGTATAGGGAGCGGGAGCTCCTACGAGCAGTACTTC.

The CDR3 bases are TGTGCCAGCAGCTTCGGGACAGTGGAAGCTTTCTTT. Protein product: CASSFGTVEAFF. The chain couples TRBV5-6 to TRBJ1-1, with 7 bases lining up with TRBD1. V trimming: 2 bases; J trimming: 8 bases; junction bases outside the gene matches: 3. Germline CDR1 is SGHDT and CDR2 is YYEEEE. This CDR3 spans 12 amino acids.

A word on this clone: The junction and the germline gene differ at one end; a read error may be behind it. The genes are TRBV10-2 and TRBJ2-1; D is unresolved. This CDR3 comprises 13 residues. Germline lookup yields CDR1 WSHSY and CDR2 SAAADI. Written as DNA, the CDR3 is TGCGCCAGCAGTGGCCTCTCCTACAGTGAGCAGTTCTTC. Its protein is CASSGLSYSEQFF.

V and J are TRBV6-6 and TRBJ1-1; D may be TRBD1 (5 bases). The length of the CDR3 is 15 residues. Trimming stripped 2 bases from V and 0 bases from J, with 10 bases between. CDR1 MNHNY and CDR2 SVGAGI come from the germline V gene (reference sequence). Written as DNA, the CDR3 is TGTGCCAGCAGTTACCCGGGGGGTATGAACACTGAAGCTTTCTTT. The encoded protein is CASSYPGGMNTEAFF.

The rearrangement joins TRBV27 to TRBJ1-1; D gene uncertain. From germline, CDR1 is MNHEY and CDR2 SMNVEV (reference sequence). This CDR3 spans 16 amino acids. The germline V and J ends were trimmed by 7 bases and 2 bases, with 20 bases remaining between them. CDR3 amino acids: CASTPSIGRANTEAFF. DNA of the CDR3: TGTGCCAGCACCCCCTCCATTGGGCGGGCTAACACTGAAGCTTTCTTT.

The rearrangement uses TRBV11-2 and TRBJ1-1, with D possibly TRBD1 on 5 matching bases. This CDR3 has 15 residues. Germline lookup yields CDR1 SGHAT and CDR2 FQNNGV. V gave up 6 bases and J gave up 5 bases, with 19 bases separating them. CDR3 sequence (DNA): TGTGCCAGCAGTAAACGGGGGGGTTCAGGAACTGAAGCTTTCTTT. It codes for CASSKRGGSGTEAFF. Supplemented by reference TRBV11-2 and TRBJ1-1, the full variable domain reads EAGVAQSPRYKIIEKRQSVAFWCNPISGHATLYWYQQILGQGPKLLIQFQNNGVVDDSQLPKDRFSAERLKGVDSTLKIQPAKLEDSAVYLCASSKRGGSGTEAFFGQGTRLTVV.